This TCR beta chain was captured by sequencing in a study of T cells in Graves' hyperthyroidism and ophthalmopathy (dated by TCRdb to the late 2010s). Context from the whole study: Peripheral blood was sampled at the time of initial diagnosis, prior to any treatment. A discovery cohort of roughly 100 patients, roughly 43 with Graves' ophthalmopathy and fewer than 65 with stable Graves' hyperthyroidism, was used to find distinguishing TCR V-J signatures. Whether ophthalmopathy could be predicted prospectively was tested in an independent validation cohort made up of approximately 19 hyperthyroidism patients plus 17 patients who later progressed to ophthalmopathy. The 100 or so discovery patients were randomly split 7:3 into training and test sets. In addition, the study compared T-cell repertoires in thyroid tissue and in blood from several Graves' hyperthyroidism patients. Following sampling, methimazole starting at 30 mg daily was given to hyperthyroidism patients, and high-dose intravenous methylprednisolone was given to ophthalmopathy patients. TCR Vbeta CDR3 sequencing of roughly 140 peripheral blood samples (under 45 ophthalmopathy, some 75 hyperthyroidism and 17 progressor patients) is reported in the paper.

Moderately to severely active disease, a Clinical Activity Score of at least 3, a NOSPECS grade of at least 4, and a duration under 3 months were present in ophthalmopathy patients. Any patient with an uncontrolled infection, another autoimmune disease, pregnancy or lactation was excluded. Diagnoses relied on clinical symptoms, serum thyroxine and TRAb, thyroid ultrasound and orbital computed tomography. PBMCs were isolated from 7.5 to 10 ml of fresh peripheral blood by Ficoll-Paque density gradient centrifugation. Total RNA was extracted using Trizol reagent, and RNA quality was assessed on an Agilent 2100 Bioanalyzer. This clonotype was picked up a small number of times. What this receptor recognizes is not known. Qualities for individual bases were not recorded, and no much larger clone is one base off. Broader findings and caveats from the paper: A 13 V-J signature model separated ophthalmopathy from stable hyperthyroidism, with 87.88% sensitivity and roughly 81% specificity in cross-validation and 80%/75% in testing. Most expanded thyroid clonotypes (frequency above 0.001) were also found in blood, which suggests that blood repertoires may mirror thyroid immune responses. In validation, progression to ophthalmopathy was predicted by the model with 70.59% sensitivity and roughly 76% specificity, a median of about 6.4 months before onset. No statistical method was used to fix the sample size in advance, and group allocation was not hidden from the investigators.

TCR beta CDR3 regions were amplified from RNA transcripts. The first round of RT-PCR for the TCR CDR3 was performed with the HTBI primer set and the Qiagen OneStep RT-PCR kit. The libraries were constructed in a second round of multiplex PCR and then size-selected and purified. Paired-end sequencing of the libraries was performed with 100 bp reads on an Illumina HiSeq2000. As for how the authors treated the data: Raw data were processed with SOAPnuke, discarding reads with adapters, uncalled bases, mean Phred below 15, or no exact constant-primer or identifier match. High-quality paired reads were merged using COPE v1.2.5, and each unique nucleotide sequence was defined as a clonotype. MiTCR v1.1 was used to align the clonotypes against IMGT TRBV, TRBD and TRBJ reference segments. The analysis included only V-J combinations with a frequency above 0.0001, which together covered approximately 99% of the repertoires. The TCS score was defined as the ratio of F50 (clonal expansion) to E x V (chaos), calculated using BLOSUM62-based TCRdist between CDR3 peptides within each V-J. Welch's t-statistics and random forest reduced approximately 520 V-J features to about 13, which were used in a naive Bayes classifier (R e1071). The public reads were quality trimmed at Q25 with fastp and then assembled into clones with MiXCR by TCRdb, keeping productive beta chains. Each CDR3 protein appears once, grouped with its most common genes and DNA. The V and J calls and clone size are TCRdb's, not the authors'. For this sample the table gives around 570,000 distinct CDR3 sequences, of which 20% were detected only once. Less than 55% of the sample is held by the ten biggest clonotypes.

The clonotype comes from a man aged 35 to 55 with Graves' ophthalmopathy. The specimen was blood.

CDR3 region: CSASKPDSYGYTF. The DNA is TGCAGTGCAAGCAAGCCTGACAGCTATGGCTACACCTTC. The chain employs TRBV20-1 and TRBJ1-2, with TRBD1 perhaps the D gene, on 5 matching bases. Cut back by 6 bases and 4 bases, the V and J ends lie 15 bases apart. Taken from cysteine to phenylalanine, the CDR3 has 13 residues. Of all the DNA, just the CDR3 is kept, 39 bases in frame from base 1. For CDR1 and CDR2, the germline V gene (reference sequence) lists DFQATT and SNEGSKA.